This is a list of T cell receptor beta chains from one sample in a study of T-cell reconstitution after alpha-beta-depleted transplantation in children. TCRdb called the PCR reads again in MiXCR, with one record for every CDR3 protein. The data contain about 440,000 distinct CDR3 sequences, around two fifths of them singletons. This material consisted of PBMCs, taken before TCRalphabeta/CD19-depleted stem cell transplant. The receptors were sampled from a girl aged 2 to 10 with aplastic anemia, due to receive a stem cell transplant. Both conserved end residues are part of each CDR3. Each record gives: J gene, V gene, D gene, clone size, CDR3 protein, CDR3 DNA. D genes are given only for firm matches. Clone size is stated in some rows and not others, as once, few, many or a class when expanded.

TRBJ2-3 TRBV29-1 NA NA CSVQGRGRSTDTQYF TGCAGCGTCCAAGGGAGGGGGAGAAGCACAGATACGCAGTATTTT
TRBJ2-1 TRBV6-1 TRBD2 few CASSRTSGMIRMENEQFF TGTGCCAGCAGTCGGACTAGCGGGATGATTCGAATGGAGAATGAGCAGTTCTTC
TRBJ2-3 TRBV5-5 NA NA CASSLVLVTDTQYF TGTGCCAGCAGCTTGGTACTAGTCACAGATACGCAGTATTTT
TRBJ2-7 TRBV7-2 TRBD2 many CASSLGTSLSYEQYF TGTGCCAGCAGCCTGGGGACTAGCTTATCCTACGAGCAGTACTTC
TRBJ1-3 TRBV15 NA NA CATSRGDTGATIYF TGTGCCACCAGCAGGGGAGACACAGGCGCCACCATATATTTT
TRBJ2-5 TRBV5-1 TRBD1 NA CASSLAYSRGPWETQYF TGCGCCAGCAGCCTAGCTTATAGCAGGGGGCCGTGGGAGACCCAGTACTTC
TRBJ1-1 TRBV27 NA few CASRPVGRNTEAFF TGTGCCAGCAGGCCCGTTGGGAGGAACACTGAAGCTTTCTTT
TRBJ1-3 TRBV6-5 NA few CASSYRSPGNTIYF TGTGCCAGCAGTTACCGAAGCCCTGGAAACACCATATATTTT
TRBJ2-5 TRBV7-3 NA NA CASSHGAVETQYF TGTGCCAGCAGCCACGGGGCTGTAGAGACCCAGTACTTC
TRBJ1-4 TRBV4-2 TRBD1 NA CASSQAGGHRREKLFF TGTGCCAGCAGCCAGGCAGGGGGGCACCGGAGGGAAAAACTGTTTTTT
TRBJ2-1 TRBV20-1 NA many CSARPRENEQFF TGCAGTGCTAGGCCCCGGGAGAATGAGCAGTTCTTC
TRBJ1-4 TRBV10-3 NA NA CAIGGQFEEKLFF TGTGCCATAGGCGGACAGTTTGAGGAAAAACTGTTTTTT
TRBJ2-2 TRBV7-8 NA many CASSLVDTGELFF TGTGCCAGCAGTTTAGTAGACACCGGGGAGCTGTTTTTT
TRBJ2-7 TRBV29-1 TRBD1 few CSVEDRGSYEQYF TGCAGCGTTGAGGACAGGGGGTCCTACGAGCAGTACTTC
TRBJ2-4 TRBV29-1 TRBD2 NA CSAQPSGENIQYF TGCAGCGCCCAACCTAGCGGGGAAAACATTCAGTACTTC
TRBJ2-7 TRBV20-1 NA few CSARDSGHYEQYF TGCAGTGCTAGAGATAGCGGCCACTACGAGCAGTACTTC
TRBJ2-1 TRBV27 NA few CASSLLSQSGEQFF TGTGCCAGCAGTTTACTATCCCAATCGGGTGAGCAGTTCTTC
TRBJ1-1 TRBV6-6 NA few CASRLGGNTEAFF TGTGCCAGCAGATTAGGGGGGAACACTGAAGCTTTCTTT
TRBJ2-5 TRBV20-1 NA NA CSARMTVRETQYF TGCAGTGCTAGGATGACGGTCCGAGAGACCCAGTACTTC
TRBJ1-5 TRBV20-1 TRBD1 once CSARTRQGGQPQHF TGCAGTGCTAGAACAAGACAGGGGGGTCAGCCCCAGCATTTT
TRBJ2-3 TRBV7-2 NA NA CASRHGTYLADTQYF TGTGCCAGCAGACACGGGACTTACTTAGCCGATACGCAGTATTTT
TRBJ2-5 TRBV5-5 TRBD2 few CASSRGTSAETQYF TGTGCCAGCAGTCGGGGGACTAGCGCGGAGACCCAGTACTTC
TRBJ2-3 TRBV10-3 NA NA CAISESRGSTDTQYF TGTGCCATCAGTGAGTCAAGGGGTAGCACAGATACGCAGTATTTT
TRBJ2-7 TRBV20-1 TRBD2 NA CSATGTSGPTGKYF TGCAGTGCTACAGGGACTAGCGGCCCCACTGGCAAGTACTTC
TRBJ2-3 TRBV29-1 NA many CSGVGPGLSPDTQYF TGCAGCGGGGTCGGCCCGGGGTTAAGTCCAGATACGCAGTATTTT
TRBJ1-1 TRBV12-3/TRBV12-4 NA many CASSLGLGNTEAFF TGTGCCAGCAGTTTGGGACTGGGGAACACTGAAGCTTTCTTT
TRBJ2-3 TRBV20-1 NA NA CSASHRSQTDTQYF TGCAGTGCTAGCCACAGGTCACAAACAGATACGCAGTATTTT
TRBJ1-1 TRBV20-1 TRBD1 many CSATAGTGGTEAFF TGCAGTGCAACCGCTGGAACAGGGGGTACTGAAGCTTTCTTT
TRBJ2-1 TRBV4-1 NA NA CASSQARLGIEINEQFF TGCGCCAGCAGCCAAGCCCGGTTGGGAATAGAGATCAATGAGCAGTTCTTC
TRBJ2-7 TRBV4-2 TRBD2 few CASSPGPSGPYEQYF TGTGCCAGCAGCCCCGGGCCTAGCGGGCCCTACGAGCAGTACTTC
TRBJ2-3 TRBV7-8 TRBD2 once CASSGKREATDTQYF TGTGCCAGCAGCGGGAAGCGGGAGGCCACAGATACGCAGTATTTT
TRBJ2-5 TRBV20-1 NA NA CSAERSQETQYF TGCAGTGCCGAGAGGTCCCAAGAGACCCAGTACTTC
TRBJ2-5 TRBV28 TRBD2 NA CASSSLGGANMPETQYF TGTGCCAGCAGTTCCCTCGGGGGGGCGAATATGCCAGAGACCCAGTACTTC
TRBJ1-4 TRBV30 TRBD1 NA CAWSVTGNEKLFF TGTGCCTGGAGTGTGACAGGGAATGAAAAACTGTTTTTT
TRBJ2-7 TRBV3-1 NA NA CASTQDTTDWESYEQYF TGTGCCTCCACCCAAGATACTACGGACTGGGAGTCCTACGAGCAGTACTTC
TRBJ2-3 TRBV5-1 NA NA CASSVENPSDTQYF TGCGCCAGCAGCGTGGAGAACCCTTCGGATACGCAGTATTTT
TRBJ2-7 TRBV30 TRBD2 many CAWSVRDPPGLAVYEQYF TGTGCCTGGAGTGTTCGGGACCCTCCGGGACTAGCGGTTTACGAGCAGTACTTC